This TCR beta chain was sequenced during a study of cytomegalovirus exposure and HLA in healthy donors. A remark on this clone: Its cognate antigen is unknown.

Findings of the study overall: TCR association rates varied by HLA locus in a later analysis, with DRB1 highest and HLA-C lowest.

This PCR relied on a set of 60 Vbeta primers and 13 Jbeta primers. This table comes from immunoSEQ multiplex PCR, and its TCRdb copy is limited to in-frame clones, with some not included. The sample includes over 130,000 clones, approximately 70% of them seen just once. This CDR3 region has 15 residues. From germline, CDR1 is MDHEN and CDR2 SYDVKM. V was pared by 6 bases and J by 4 bases, with 9 bases of the junction left unmatched. V is TRBV28 and J is TRBJ1-5; 7 nucleotides align to TRBD1. The sequencing sample was made of PBMCs. The TCR was taken from a young woman in good health and CMV-seronegative. CDR3 DNA: TGTGCCAGCAGCACCAGACAGGGTGGGAATCAGCCCCAGCATTTT. Protein sequence: CASSTRQGGNQPQHF.